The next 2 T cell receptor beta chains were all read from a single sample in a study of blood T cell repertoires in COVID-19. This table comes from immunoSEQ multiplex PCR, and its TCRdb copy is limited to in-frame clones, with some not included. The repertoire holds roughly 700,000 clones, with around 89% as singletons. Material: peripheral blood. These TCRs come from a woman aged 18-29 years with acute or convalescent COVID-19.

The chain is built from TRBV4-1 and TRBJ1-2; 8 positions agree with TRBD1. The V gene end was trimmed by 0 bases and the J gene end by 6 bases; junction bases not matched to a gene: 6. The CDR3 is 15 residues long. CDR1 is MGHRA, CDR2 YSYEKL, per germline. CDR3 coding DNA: TGCGCCAGCAGCCAAGACCCGGGACAGGAAGATGGCTACACCTTC. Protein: CASSQDPGQEDGYTF.

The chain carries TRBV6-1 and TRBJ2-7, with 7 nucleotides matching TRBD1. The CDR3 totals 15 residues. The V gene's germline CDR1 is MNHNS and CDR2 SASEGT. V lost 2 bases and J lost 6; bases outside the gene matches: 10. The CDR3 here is CASSELGDRYPEQYF. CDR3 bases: TGTGCCAGCAGTGAACTGGGGGACAGATACCCCGAGCAGTACTTC.